Presented here are 22 T cell receptor beta chains from one specimen sequenced in a study of cytomegalovirus exposure and HLA in healthy donors. The PCR contained 60 Vbeta and 13 Jbeta primers. TCRdb's table, derived via immunoSEQ multiplex PCR, lists solely in-frame clones and lacks some. The sample lists roughly 200,000 clones, 75% occurring once. The specimen sequenced was PBMCs. The origin of the receptors is a male donor in good health and CMV-seronegative.

The chain employs TRBV15 and TRBJ2-3; 7 nucleotides match TRBD2. The CDR3 consists of 17 residues. With V trimmed by 0 bases and J by 4 bases, 10 bases remained unmatched. In germline, CDR1 is LNHNV, CDR2 YYDKDF (reference sequence). CDR3 DNA: TGTGCCACCAGCAGAGATCGCCGAGGGAGGGCCGCAGATACGCAGTATTTT. The encoded protein is CATSRDRRGRAADTQYF.

V is TRBV19 and J is TRBJ1-5; D might be TRBD1 (6 bases). Trimming took off 8 bases at V and 1 base at J, with 15 bases between the two ends. The germline V gene has CDR1 LNHDA and CDR2 SQIVND (reference sequence). This CDR3 spans 15 amino acids. Here the CDR3 DNA reads TGTGCCAGTGGGGGCCCGGCGTCAAGCAATCAGCCCCAGCATTTT. As protein: CASGGPASSNQPQHF.

This chain's CDR3 is CAWSVGTANEAFF. In nucleotides, the CDR3 is TGTGCCTGGAGTGTCGGGACAGCTAATGAAGCTTTCTTT. The chain combines TRBV30 with TRBJ1-1; 7 nucleotides match TRBD1. The CDR3 has 13 amino acids. Germline-derived CDR1 and CDR2 are GTSNPN and SVGIG (reference sequence). V was pared by 0 bases and J by 7 bases, with 5 bases of the junction left unmatched.

The rearrangement uses TRBV27 and TRBJ2-1, with TRBD2 matching over 7 bases. J gave up 9 bases and V 10 bases, and 12 bases lay outside the gene matches. This CDR3 region has 13 residues. Germline CDR1 and CDR2: MNHEY and SMNVEV (reference sequence). The CDR3 loop reads CAIHLGGSTEQFF. The CDR3 region has the DNA TGTGCCATCCACTTGGGCGGGAGCACTGAGCAGTTCTTC.

The chain uses TRBV27 and TRBJ2-2, with 10 bases aligning to TRBD1. CDR3 length: 17 residues. Per the germline V gene, CDR1 is MNHEY and CDR2 is SMNVEV (reference sequence). Germline trimming cut 4 bases from V and 5 bases from J; bases unmatched to any gene: 10. The CDR3 protein is CASSSPTGGARTGELFF. The CDR3 coding sequence is TGTGCCAGCAGTTCTCCGACAGGGGGCGCTAGGACCGGGGAGCTGTTTTTT.

J is TRBJ2-1 and V is TRBV7-9; TRBD2 aligns across 13 bases. This CDR3 is built from 14 residues. J gave up 9 bases and V 5 bases, and 4 bases lay outside the gene matches. Germline assignment: CDR1 SEHNR and CDR2 FQNEAQ (reference sequence). The CDR3 spells CASSARLAGGEQFF. The DNA of the CDR3 is TGTGCCAGCAGCGCCCGACTAGCGGGGGGTGAGCAGTTCTTC.

This clone appeared a few times. This sequence joins TRBV27 and TRBJ2-1; D is perhaps TRBD1 (6 bases). Trimming stripped 3 bases from V and 9 bases from J, with 12 bases between. The CDR3 extends over 13 amino acids. Germline CDR1 MNHEY, CDR2 SMNVEV (reference sequence). The CDR3: CASSLFTGIEQFF. The DNA for the CDR3 is TGTGCCAGCAGTTTGTTTACAGGGATTGAGCAGTTCTTC.

This chain joins TRBV28 and TRBJ2-1, with a weak D call TRBD2 (6 bases). The CDR3 covers 14 residues. Deletions cut 3 bases from V and 6 bases from J, with 12 bases between. The V gene's germline CDR1 is MDHEN and CDR2 SYDVKM. The CDR3 region is CASSLGGTPNEQFF. CDR3 nucleotides: TGTGCCAGCAGTTTGGGAGGAACCCCCAATGAGCAGTTCTTC.

The chain recombines TRBV11-2 with TRBJ2-7, with TRBD2 identical over 14 bases. J gave up 5 bases and V 5 bases, and 8 bases lay outside the gene matches. The CDR3 extends over 16 amino acids. Germline loops: CDR1 SGHAT, CDR2 FQNNGV. DNA for the CDR3: TGTGCCAGCAGCCCAATGACTAGCGGGGGGGCTGACGAGCAGTACTTC. Its translation is CASSPMTSGGADEQYF.

The chain recombines TRBV4-2 with TRBJ2-1; 11 nucleotides align to TRBD2. The germline V gene has CDR1 LGHNA and CDR2 YNFKEQ. The CDR3 covers 16 residues. The trim removed 0 bases at V and 4 bases at J, leaving 2 bases unmatched. The CDR3 DNA sequence: TGTGCCAGCAGCCAAGATAGCGGGAGGGAATACAATGAGCAGTTCTTC. It specifies CASSQDSGREYNEQFF.

The chain couples TRBV28 to TRBJ1-2; 7 bases are shared with TRBD1. The J segment lost 4 bases and the V segment lost 5 bases, leaving 10 bases of the junction unmatched. The length of the CDR3 is 15 residues. CDR1 is MDHEN, CDR2 SYDVKM, per germline. CDR3 in amino acids: CASSTYRQGTYGYTF. The CDR3, as DNA: TGTGCCAGCAGTACCTACCGACAGGGTACCTATGGCTACACCTTC.

The J gene is TRBJ2-5, the V gene TRBV27; D call uncertain. This CDR3 region has 12 residues. Germline V lookup: CDR1 MNHEY, CDR2 SMNVEV (reference sequence). V gave up 6 bases and J gave up 5 bases, with 10 bases separating them. CDR3 sequence: CASRIHTETQYF. The DNA for the CDR3 is TGTGCCAGCAGAATTCACACGGAGACCCAGTACTTC.

In this sample, this clone turned up a few times. The chain employs TRBV6-5 and TRBJ2-7, with D possibly being TRBD2 (6 bases). Germline V lookup: CDR1 MNHEY, CDR2 SVGAGI. There are 15 residues in the CDR3. V was clipped by 6 bases and J by 1 base, with 16 bases between them. The CDR3 here is CASRAKTSLSYEQYF. Here the CDR3 DNA reads TGTGCCAGCAGAGCTAAAACTAGCCTTTCCTACGAGCAGTACTTC.

The chain links TRBV30 to TRBJ1-5; 7 nucleotides align to TRBD1. V dropped 3 bases and J dropped 0; count of bases not matched to a gene: 5. Germline CDR1 reads GTSNPN; CDR2 reads SVGIG (reference sequence). This CDR3 comprises 15 residues. The CDR3 DNA sequence: TGTGCCTGGAGCGGCGGGGACAGTAGCAATCAGCCCCAGCATTTT. Its translation is CAWSGGDSSNQPQHF.

The chain has TRBV9 and TRBJ2-1; 11 nucleotides line up with TRBD2. The CDR3 extends over 16 amino acids. CDR1 SGDLS and CDR2 YYNGEE come from the germline V gene. Trimming at V came to 4 bases and at J to 2 bases, leaving 5 bases not matched to a gene. CDR3 DNA sequence: TGTGCCAGCAGCATTATAGCGGGAGGGACCTACAATGAGCAGTTCTTC. This encodes CASSIIAGGTYNEQFF.

The rearrangement links TRBV11-2 to TRBJ2-6; D not resolved. The germline V gene encodes CDR1 SGHAT and CDR2 FQNNGV. Trimming shortened V by 5 bases and J by 0 bases, and 8 bases separated the two germline ends. The CDR3 totals 15 residues. The CDR3 loop is CASSLVFSGANVLTF. For the CDR3, the DNA is TGTGCCAGCAGCCTAGTCTTCTCTGGGGCCAACGTCCTGACTTTC.

The CDR3 sequence is CASTTNRGHYPSGEQYF. As DNA, the CDR3 is TGTGCCAGCACCACAAATAGGGGACATTACCCCTCCGGAGAGCAGTACTTC. This rearrangement joins TRBV7-9 to TRBJ2-7, with a tentative D call TRBD1 (6 bases). The germline V gene encodes CDR1 SEHNR and CDR2 FQNEAQ (reference sequence). The CDR3 is 17 amino acids. The V end was cut by 7 bases, the J end by 7 bases, with 29 bases between.

V usage is TRBV7-3 and J usage is TRBJ2-2; TRBD2 is a possible D gene (7 bases). CDR1 and CDR2 from the germline V gene are SGHTA and FQGTGA. V was trimmed by 1 base and J by 4 bases, leaving 16 bases between them. CDR3 length equals 17 residues. The chain's CDR3 is CASSLIGGLRFTGELFF. CDR3 bases: TGTGCCAGCAGCTTAATCGGGGGGCTTCGGTTCACCGGGGAGCTGTTTTTT.

The V and J genes are TRBV28 and TRBJ1-2, with 12 bases aligning to TRBD1. The CDR3 is made up of 20 amino acids. CDR1 and CDR2 (germline): MDHEN, SYDVKM. J lost 0 bases, V lost 6 bases, and 17 bases had no gene match. The CDR3: CASSPIILTGTGGPNYGYTF. The CDR3 DNA reads as TGTGCCAGCAGCCCCATAATTTTAACCGGGACAGGGGGCCCTAACTATGGCTACACCTTC.

This chain joins TRBV11-2 and TRBJ2-7; the D gene is possibly TRBD1 (6 bases). Germline assignment: CDR1 SGHAT and CDR2 FQNNGV. V lost 5 bases to trimming and J lost 0 bases, with 14 bases between them. The CDR3 sequence is 15 residues long. CDR3 bases: TGTGCCAGCAGCCTCGACAGGACAAGCTCCTACGAGCAGTACTTC. Translation: CASSLDRTSSYEQYF.

This clone has more than one count but fewer than ten. This chain's CDR3 is CAWSVPYNEQFF. The CDR3 coding sequence is TGTGCCTGGAGCGTCCCCTACAATGAGCAGTTCTTC. The chain has TRBV30 and TRBJ2-1, with D unclear. The CDR3 totals 12 residues. V gave up 3 bases and J gave up 2 bases, with 5 bases separating them. CDR1 is GTSNPN and CDR2 is SVGIG in the germline V gene (reference sequence). Full variable domain (outside the CDR3, taken from reference TRBV30 and TRBJ2-1): SQTIHQWPATLVQPVGSPLSLECTVEGTSNPNLYWYRQAAGRGLQLLFYSVGIGQISSEVPQNLSASRPQDRQFILSSKKLLLSDSGFYLCAWSVPYNEQFFGPGTRLTVL.

In its sample, this clone was seen a few times. The chain has TRBV30 and TRBJ1-6, with D hard to call. Germline CDR1 reads GTSNPN; CDR2 reads SVGIG (reference sequence). Trimming pared 0 bases from V and 0 bases from J, leaving 24 bases between. CDR3 size: 21 residues. The CDR3 DNA sequence: TGTGCCTGGAGTGTACGTGGCATGGGCCCTCAGTACAGCTCCTATAATTCACCCCTCCACTTT. It yields the protein CAWSVRGMGPQYSSYNSPLHF.